This is a list of T cell receptor beta chains from one sample in a study of blood T cell repertoires in COVID-19. This table comes from immunoSEQ multiplex PCR, and its TCRdb copy is limited to in-frame clones, with some not included. The sample lists tens of thousands of clones, roughly 85% seen once, with about 14% in the top ten. The sample comprised peripheral blood. These receptors were obtained from a human donor with acute or convalescent COVID-19. The donor label of this sample is uncertain. Both conserved end residues are part of each CDR3. The D gene is left open where the match is weak. Some rows mark clone size as missing; the rest say once, few, many or name a class of expanded clone.

TGTGCCTGGAGTGTACTCCGAGGGGGCTACACCTTC CAWSVLRGGYTF TRBJ1-2 NA NA TRBV30
TGTGCCAGCAGTGATTTAGGGGTCCAGAACACCGGGGAGCTGTTTTTT CASSDLGVQNTGELFF TRBJ2-2 NA NA TRBV2
TGTGCCACCAGTGATCCCCAGGGGAACTATGGCTACACCTTC CATSDPQGNYGYTF TRBJ1-2 NA NA TRBV24-1
TGTGCCAGCAGCACCTCAGGGGTGAGCTATGGCTACACCTTC CASSTSGVSYGYTF TRBJ1-2 NA NA TRBV27
TGTGCCAGTAGCCAGGGGGGCGGCAATTCACCCCTCCACTTT CASSQGGGNSPLHF TRBJ1-6 NA TRBD1 TRBV19
TGTGCCAGCAGCCCATGGACAGGGGGGGCTAATGAAAAACTGTTTTTT CASSPWTGGANEKLFF TRBJ1-4 NA TRBD1 TRBV7-2
TGTGCCAGCAGCGTGGGACTAGCGGGAGCCTACGAGCAGTACTTC CASSVGLAGAYEQYF TRBJ2-7 NA TRBD2 TRBV9
TGTGCCAGCAGCAAGGGACTCCCAATGCGGGAGCAGTACTTC CASSKGLPMREQYF TRBJ2-7 NA NA TRBV5-6
TGTGCCAGCAGCCGACTAGCGGGAGTGGTAGAGACCCAGTACTTC CASSRLAGVVETQYF TRBJ2-5 NA TRBD2 TRBV7-6
TGTGCCAGCAGACCGGGACAGGTAATCAATGAGCAGTTCTTC CASRPGQVINEQFF TRBJ2-1 NA TRBD1 TRBV6-5
TGTGCCAGCAACGCAGGAACTAACTATGGCTACACCTTC CASNAGTNYGYTF TRBJ1-2 NA NA TRBV12-3/TRBV12-4
TGCAGCGTTGCCCTGCAAAAGACTAGTTCCGGGGAGCTGTTTTTT CSVALQKTSSGELFF TRBJ2-2 once NA TRBV29-1
TGTGCCAGCAGCCATGCGTGGATGGCATTCCGGGACTCAGCCTACACCGGGGAGCTGTTTTTT CASSHAWMAFRDSAYTGELFF TRBJ2-2 NA NA TRBV3-1/TRBV3-2
TGTGCCAGCAGCTTCAGCCCAGGGTCTGAAAAACTGTTTTTT CASSFSPGSEKLFF TRBJ1-4 once NA TRBV3-1/TRBV3-2
TGTGCCAGCAGCTTACTAATTCAGGGCGGCTACACCTTC CASSLLIQGGYTF TRBJ1-2 NA NA TRBV7-9
TGTGCCAGCAGTTACCCTAGCGGGAGGACCGGCTACGAGCAGTACTTC CASSYPSGRTGYEQYF TRBJ2-7 NA TRBD2 TRBV6-5
TGTGCCAGCAGTGACAGGGGGCGATTTCGTTGGAACACTGAAGCTTTCTTT CASSDRGRFRWNTEAFF TRBJ1-1 NA TRBD1 TRBV2
TGTGCCAGCAGCCTAATGGGGGCGGGCGGAAACACCATATATTTT CASSLMGAGGNTIYF TRBJ1-3 NA NA TRBV3-1/TRBV3-2
TGCAGCGGGGATGGGACAGTCACCCGCGAGCAGTACTTC CSGDGTVTREQYF TRBJ2-7 NA TRBD1 TRBV29-1
TGCGCCAGCAGGGCGACTAGCGGGGGGCCCTACGAGCAGTACTTC CASRATSGGPYEQYF TRBJ2-7 NA TRBD2 TRBV10-2
TGTGCCTGGCGGGACTATGGCTACACCTTC CAWRDYGYTF TRBJ1-2 NA NA TRBV30
TGTGCCAGCAGCCAAGATCCATCGGGACAGGGGAAGGTCTACACCTTC CASSQDPSGQGKVYTF TRBJ1-2 NA TRBD1 TRBV4-2
TGTGCCAGCAGAGTGGAGATCCCTCTTTTTATATCTGGGGCCAACGTCCTGACTTTC CASRVEIPLFISGANVLTF TRBJ2-6 NA NA TRBV5-6
TGTGCCAGCAGCGTACTACACCGGAAAAATGAAAAACTGTTTTTT CASSVLHRKNEKLFF TRBJ1-4 NA NA TRBV5-4
TGTGCCAGCAGCTTTTTTCCCGGGACAGGGTCTGGAAACACCATATATTTT CASSFFPGTGSGNTIYF TRBJ1-3 once TRBD1 TRBV7-2
TGTGCCAGCAGGCCCACATACGACATCTATGGCTACACCTTC CASRPTYDIYGYTF TRBJ1-2 NA NA TRBV2
TGTGCCAGCTCACCAGGCGGTTATGGCTACACCTTC CASSPGGYGYTF TRBJ1-2 few NA TRBV18
TGTGCTAGTGGATGGGAAACAGGGAATTCACCCCTCCACTTT CASGWETGNSPLHF TRBJ1-6 once NA TRBV12-5
TGTGCCACCAGTGATGCGGGCGGGTTGAACACTGAAGCTTTCTTT CATSDAGGLNTEAFF TRBJ1-1 once NA TRBV24-1
TGTGCCAGCAGCTCAGGGACAGGGGTTCCCGTGCACACCTTC CASSSGTGVPVHTF TRBJ1-2 NA TRBD1 TRBV11-3